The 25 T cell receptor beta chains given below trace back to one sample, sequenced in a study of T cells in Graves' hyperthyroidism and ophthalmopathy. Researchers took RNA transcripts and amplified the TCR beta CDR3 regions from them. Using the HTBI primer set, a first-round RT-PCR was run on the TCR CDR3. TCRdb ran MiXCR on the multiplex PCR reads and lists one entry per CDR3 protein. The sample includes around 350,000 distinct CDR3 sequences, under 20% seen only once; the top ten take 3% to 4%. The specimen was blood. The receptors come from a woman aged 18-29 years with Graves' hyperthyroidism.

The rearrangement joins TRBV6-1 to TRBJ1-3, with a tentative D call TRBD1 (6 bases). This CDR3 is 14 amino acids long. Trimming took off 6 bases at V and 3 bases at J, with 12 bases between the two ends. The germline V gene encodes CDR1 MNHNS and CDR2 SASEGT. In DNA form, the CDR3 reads TGTGCCAGCAGCCACAGGGTTAATGGAAACACCATATATTTT. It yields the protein CASSHRVNGNTIYF.

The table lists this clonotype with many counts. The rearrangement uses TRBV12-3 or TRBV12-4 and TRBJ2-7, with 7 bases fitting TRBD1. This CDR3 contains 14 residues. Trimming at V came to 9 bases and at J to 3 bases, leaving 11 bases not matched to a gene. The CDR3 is CASGEGDRDYEQYF. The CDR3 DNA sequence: TGTGCCAGTGGGGAAGGCGACAGGGACTACGAGCAGTACTTC.

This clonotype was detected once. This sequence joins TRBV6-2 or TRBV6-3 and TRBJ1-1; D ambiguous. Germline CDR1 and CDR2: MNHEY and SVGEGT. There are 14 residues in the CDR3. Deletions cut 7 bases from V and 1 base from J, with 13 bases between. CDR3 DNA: TGTGCCAGCATTTTCGACCGGGAGAACACTGAAGCTTTCTTT. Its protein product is CASIFDRENTEAFF.

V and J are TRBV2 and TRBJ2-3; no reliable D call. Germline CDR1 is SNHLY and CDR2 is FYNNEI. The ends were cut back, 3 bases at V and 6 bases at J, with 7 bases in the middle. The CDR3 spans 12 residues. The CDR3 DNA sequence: TGTGCCAGCAGTGATGATGCGGATACGCAGTATTTT. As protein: CASSDDADTQYF. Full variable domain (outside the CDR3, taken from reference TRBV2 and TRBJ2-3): EPEVTQTPSHQVTQMGQEVILRCVPISNHLYFYWYRQILGQKVEFLVSFYNNEISEKSEIFDDQFSVERPDGSNFTLKIRSTKLEDSAMYFCASSDDADTQYFGPGTRLTVL.

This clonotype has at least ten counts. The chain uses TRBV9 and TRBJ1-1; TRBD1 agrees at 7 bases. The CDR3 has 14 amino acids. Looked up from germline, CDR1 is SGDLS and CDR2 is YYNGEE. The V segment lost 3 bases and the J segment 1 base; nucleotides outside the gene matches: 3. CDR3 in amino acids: CASSAHRGNTEAFF. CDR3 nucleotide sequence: TGTGCCAGCAGCGCACACAGGGGGAACACTGAAGCTTTCTTT.

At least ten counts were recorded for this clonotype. The DNA for the CDR3 is TGTGCCACCAGTCCTTGGGAAACCGGGGAGCTGTTTTTT. It translates to CATSPWETGELFF. This chain links TRBV24-1 with TRBJ2-2; D unresolved. This CDR3 is 13 amino acids long. The germline V gene has CDR1 KGHDR and CDR2 SFDVKD. V was pared by 6 bases and J by 5 bases, with 9 bases between.

CDR3 protein: CASSGAGGAHTEAFF. The CDR3 coding sequence is TGTGCCAGCAGCGGGGCGGGAGGGGCCCACACTGAAGCTTTCTTT. V gene TRBV9 combines with J gene TRBJ1-1; perhaps TRBD1 as D (5 bases). Germline V CDR1 and CDR2: SGDLS, YYNGEE. The CDR3 extends over 15 amino acids. V was shortened by 3 bases and J by 3 bases, with 15 bases between the two germline ends.

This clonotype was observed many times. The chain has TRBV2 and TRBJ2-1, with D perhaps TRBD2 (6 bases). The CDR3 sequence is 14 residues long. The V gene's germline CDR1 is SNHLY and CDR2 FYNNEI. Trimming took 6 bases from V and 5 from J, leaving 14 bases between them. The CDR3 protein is CASRSRENHNEQFF. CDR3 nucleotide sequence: TGTGCCAGCAGAAGCCGGGAGAACCACAATGAGCAGTTCTTC.

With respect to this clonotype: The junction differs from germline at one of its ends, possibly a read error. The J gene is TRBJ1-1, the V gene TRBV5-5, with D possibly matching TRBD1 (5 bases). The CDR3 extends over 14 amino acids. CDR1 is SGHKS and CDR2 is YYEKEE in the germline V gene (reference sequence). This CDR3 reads CTSSSLGLNTEAFF. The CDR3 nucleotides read TGTACCAGCAGCTCGCTGGGGCTGAACACTGAAGCTTTCTTT.

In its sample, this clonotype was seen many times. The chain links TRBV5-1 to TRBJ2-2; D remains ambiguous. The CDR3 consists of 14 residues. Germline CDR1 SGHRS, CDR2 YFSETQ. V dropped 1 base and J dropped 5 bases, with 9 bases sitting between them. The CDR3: CASSLQRPTGELFF. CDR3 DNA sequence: TGCGCCAGCAGCTTGCAAAGGCCAACCGGGGAGCTGTTTTTT.

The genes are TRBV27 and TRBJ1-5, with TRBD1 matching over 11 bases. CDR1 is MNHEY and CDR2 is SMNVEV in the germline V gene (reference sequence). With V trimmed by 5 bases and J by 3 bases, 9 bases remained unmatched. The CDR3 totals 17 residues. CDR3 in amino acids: CASSPRTGGEFNQPQHF. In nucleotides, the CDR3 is TGTGCCAGCAGTCCCCGGACAGGGGGCGAATTCAATCAGCCCCAGCATTTT.

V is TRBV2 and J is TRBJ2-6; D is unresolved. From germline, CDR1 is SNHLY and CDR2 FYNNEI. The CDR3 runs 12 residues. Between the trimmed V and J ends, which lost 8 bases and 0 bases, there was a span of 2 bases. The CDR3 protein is CASHSGANVLTF. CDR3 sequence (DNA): TGTGCCAGCCACTCTGGGGCCAACGTCCTGACTTTC.

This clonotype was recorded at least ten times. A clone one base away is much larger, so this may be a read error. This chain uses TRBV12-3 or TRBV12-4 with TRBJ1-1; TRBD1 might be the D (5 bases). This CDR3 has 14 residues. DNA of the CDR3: TGTGCCAGCAGTTACGGACGGGGGAACGCTGAAGCTTTCTTT. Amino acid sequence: CASSYGRGNAEAFF.

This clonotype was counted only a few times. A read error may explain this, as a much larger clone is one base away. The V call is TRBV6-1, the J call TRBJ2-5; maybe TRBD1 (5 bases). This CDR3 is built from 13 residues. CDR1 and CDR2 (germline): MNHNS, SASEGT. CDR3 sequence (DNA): TGTGCCAGCAGTGCTGGGGCTCAAGAGACCAAGTACTTC. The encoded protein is CASSAGAQETKYF.

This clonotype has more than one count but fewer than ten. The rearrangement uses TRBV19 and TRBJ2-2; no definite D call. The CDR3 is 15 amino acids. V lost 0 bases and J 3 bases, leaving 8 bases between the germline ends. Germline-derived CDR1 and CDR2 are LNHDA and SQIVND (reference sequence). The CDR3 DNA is TGTGCCAGTAGTATAGACAGCGACTACACCGGGGAGCTGTTTTTT. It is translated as CASSIDSDYTGELFF.

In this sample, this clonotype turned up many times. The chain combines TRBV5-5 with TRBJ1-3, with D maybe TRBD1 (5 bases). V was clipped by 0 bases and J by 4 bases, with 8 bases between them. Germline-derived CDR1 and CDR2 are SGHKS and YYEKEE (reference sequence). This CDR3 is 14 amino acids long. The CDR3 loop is CASSLVGDGNTIYF. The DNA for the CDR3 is TGTGCCAGCAGCTTGGTAGGGGACGGAAACACCATATATTTT.

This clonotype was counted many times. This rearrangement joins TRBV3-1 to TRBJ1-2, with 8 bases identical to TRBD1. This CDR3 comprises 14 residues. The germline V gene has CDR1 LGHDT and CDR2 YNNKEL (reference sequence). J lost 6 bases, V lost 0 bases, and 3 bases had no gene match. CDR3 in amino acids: CASSQEGQENGYTF. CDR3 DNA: TGTGCCAGCAGCCAAGAGGGACAGGAAAATGGCTACACCTTC.

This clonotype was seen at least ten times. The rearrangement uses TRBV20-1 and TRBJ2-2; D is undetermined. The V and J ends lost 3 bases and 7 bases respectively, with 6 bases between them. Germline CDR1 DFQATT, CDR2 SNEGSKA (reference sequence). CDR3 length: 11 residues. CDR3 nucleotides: TGCAGTGCTAGGACGGACGGGGAGCTGTTTTTT. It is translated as CSARTDGELFF.

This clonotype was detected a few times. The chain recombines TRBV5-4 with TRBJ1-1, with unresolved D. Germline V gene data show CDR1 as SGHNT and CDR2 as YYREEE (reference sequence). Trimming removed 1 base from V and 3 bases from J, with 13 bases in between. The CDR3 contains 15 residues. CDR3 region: CASSLIGIKDTEAFF. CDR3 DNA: TGTGCCAGCAGCTTGATAGGGATTAAGGACACTGAAGCTTTCTTT.

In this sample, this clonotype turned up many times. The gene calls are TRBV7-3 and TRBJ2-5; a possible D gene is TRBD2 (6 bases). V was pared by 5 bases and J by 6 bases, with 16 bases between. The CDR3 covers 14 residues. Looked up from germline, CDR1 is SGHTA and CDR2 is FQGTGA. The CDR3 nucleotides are TGTGCCAGCAGCGTCGACCGGGACTCGAAGACCCAGTACTTC. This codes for CASSVDRDSKTQYF.

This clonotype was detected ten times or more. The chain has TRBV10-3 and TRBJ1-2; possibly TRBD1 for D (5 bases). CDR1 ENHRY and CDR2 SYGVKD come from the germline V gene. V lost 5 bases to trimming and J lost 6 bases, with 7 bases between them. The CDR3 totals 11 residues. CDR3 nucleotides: TGTGCCATCAGTACAGGTGATGGCTACACCTTC. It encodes CAISTGDGYTF.

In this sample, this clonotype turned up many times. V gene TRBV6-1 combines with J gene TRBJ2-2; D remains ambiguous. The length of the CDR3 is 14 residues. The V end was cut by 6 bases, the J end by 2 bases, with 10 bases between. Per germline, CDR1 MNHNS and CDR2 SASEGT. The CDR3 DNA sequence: TGTGCCAGCAGCACACAGAGAAACACCGGGGAGCTGTTTTTT. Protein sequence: CASSTQRNTGELFF.

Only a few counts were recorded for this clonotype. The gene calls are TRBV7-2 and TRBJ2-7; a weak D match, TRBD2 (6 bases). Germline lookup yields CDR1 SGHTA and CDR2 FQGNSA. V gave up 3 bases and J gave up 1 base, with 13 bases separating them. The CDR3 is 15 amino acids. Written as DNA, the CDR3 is TGTGCCAGCAGCTTTATTGGGACTGTGTCCTACGAGCAGTACTTC. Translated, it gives CASSFIGTVSYEQYF.

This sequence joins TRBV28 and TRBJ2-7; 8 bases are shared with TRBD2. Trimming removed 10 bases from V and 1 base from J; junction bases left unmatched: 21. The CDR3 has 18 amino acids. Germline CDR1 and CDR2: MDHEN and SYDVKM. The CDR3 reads CATYPVGGKRGKSYEQYV. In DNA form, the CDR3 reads TGTGCCACCTACCCGGTGGGGGGTAAGCGGGGGAAATCCTACGAGCAGTACGTC.

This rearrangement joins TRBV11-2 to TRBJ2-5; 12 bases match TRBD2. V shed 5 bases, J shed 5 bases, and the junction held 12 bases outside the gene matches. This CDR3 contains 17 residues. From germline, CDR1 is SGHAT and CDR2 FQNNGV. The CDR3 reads CASSPLGTSGFGETQYF. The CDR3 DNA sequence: TGTGCCAGCAGCCCCCTCGGGACTAGCGGGTTCGGGGAGACCCAGTACTTC. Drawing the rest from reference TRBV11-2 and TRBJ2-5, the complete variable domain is EAGVAQSPRYKIIEKRQSVAFWCNPISGHATLYWYQQILGQGPKLLIQFQNNGVVDDSQLPKDRFSAERLKGVDSTLKIQPAKLEDSAVYLCASSPLGTSGFGETQYFGPGTRLLVL.